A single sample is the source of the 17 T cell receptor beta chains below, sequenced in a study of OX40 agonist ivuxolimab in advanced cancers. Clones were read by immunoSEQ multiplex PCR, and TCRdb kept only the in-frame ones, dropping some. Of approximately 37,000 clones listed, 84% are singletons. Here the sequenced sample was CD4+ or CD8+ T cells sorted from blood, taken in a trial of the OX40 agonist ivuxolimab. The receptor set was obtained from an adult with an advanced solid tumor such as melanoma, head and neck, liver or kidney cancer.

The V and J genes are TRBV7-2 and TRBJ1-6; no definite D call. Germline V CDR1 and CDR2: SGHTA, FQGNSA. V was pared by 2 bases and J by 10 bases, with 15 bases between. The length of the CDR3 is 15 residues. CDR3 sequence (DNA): TGTGCCAGCAGCTTAAGACACTCGGGAGGGTCACCCCTCCACTTT. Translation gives CASSLRHSGGSPLHF.

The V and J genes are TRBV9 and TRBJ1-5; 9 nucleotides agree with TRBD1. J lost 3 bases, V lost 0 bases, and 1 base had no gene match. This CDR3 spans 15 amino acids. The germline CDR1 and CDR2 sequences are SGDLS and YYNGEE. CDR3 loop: CASSVGDRDNQPQHF. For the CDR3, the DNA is TGTGCCAGCAGCGTAGGGGACAGGGACAATCAGCCCCAGCATTTT.

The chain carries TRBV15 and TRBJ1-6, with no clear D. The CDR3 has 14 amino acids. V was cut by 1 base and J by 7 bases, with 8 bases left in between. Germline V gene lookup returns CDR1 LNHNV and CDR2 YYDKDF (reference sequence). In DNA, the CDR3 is TGTGCCACCAGCAGAGGAAAAAGAAATTCACCCCTCCACTTT. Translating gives CATSRGKRNSPLHF. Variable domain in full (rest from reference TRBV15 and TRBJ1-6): DAMVIQNPRYQVTQFGKPVTLSCSQTLNHNVMYWYQQKSSQAPKLLFHYYDKDFNNEADTPDNFQSRRPNTSFCFLDIRSPGLGDTAMYLCATSRGKRNSPLHFGNGTRLTVT.

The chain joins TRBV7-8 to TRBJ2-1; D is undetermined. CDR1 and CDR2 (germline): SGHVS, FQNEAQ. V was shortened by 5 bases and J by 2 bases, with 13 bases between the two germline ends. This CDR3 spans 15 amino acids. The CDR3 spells CASSVRADPYNEQFF. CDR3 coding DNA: TGTGCCAGCAGCGTAAGGGCTGACCCCTACAATGAGCAGTTCTTC.

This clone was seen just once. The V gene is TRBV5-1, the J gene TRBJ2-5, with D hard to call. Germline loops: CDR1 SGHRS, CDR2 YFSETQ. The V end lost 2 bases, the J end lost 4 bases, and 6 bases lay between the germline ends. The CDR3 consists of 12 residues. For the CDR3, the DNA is TGCGCCAGCAGCTTCGGCCCAGAGACCCAGTACTTC. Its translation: CASSFGPETQYF.

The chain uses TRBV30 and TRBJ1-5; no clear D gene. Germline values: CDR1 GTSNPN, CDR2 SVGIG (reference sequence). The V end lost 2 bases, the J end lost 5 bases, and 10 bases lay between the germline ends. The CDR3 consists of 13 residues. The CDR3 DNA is TGTGCCTGGAGTACCGAACGTGATCAGCCCCAGCATTTT. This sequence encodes CAWSTERDQPQHF.

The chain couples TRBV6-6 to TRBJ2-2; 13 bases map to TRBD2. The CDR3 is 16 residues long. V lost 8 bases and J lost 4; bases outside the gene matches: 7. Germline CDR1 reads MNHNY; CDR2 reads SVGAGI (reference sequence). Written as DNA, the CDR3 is TGTGCCAGCGGACTAGCGGGAGTATTGGGCACCGGGGAGCTGTTTTTT. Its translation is CASGLAGVLGTGELFF.

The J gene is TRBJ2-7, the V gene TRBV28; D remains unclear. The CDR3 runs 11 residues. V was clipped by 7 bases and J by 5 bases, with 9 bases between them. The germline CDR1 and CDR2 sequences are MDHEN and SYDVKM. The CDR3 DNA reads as TGTGCCAGCACCCTAGAGGACGAGCAGTACTTC. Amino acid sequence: CASTLEDEQYF.

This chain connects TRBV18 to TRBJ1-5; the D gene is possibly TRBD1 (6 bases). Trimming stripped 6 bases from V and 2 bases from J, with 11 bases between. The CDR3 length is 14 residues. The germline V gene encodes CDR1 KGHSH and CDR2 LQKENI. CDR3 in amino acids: CASSGGQGNQPQHF. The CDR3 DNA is TGTGCCAGCTCGGGGGGGCAGGGCAATCAGCCCCAGCATTTT.

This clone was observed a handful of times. The CDR3 coding sequence is TGTGCCAGCAGGCCCCTTTCCGGGACTACCTACACAGATACGCAGTATTTT. Translated: CASRPLSGTTYTDTQYF. This chain connects TRBV27 to TRBJ2-3, with 7 bases lining up with TRBD2. This CDR3 comprises 17 residues. Germline V gives CDR1 MNHEY, CDR2 SMNVEV (reference sequence). The V gene end was trimmed by 6 bases and the J gene end by 2 bases; junction bases not matched to a gene: 14.

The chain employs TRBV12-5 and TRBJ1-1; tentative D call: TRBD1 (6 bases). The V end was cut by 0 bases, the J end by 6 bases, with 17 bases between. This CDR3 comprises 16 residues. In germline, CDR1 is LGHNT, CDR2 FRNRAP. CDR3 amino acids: CASGLVIQGGFPEAFF. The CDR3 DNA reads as TGTGCTAGTGGTTTGGTAATACAGGGCGGATTTCCTGAAGCTTTCTTT.

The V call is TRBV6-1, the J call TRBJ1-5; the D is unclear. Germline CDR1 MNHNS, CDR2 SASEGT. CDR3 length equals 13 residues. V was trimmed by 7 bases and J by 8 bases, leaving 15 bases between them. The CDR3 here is CASTKAGLEPQHF. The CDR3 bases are TGTGCCAGCACCAAGGCCGGGTTGGAGCCCCAGCATTTT.

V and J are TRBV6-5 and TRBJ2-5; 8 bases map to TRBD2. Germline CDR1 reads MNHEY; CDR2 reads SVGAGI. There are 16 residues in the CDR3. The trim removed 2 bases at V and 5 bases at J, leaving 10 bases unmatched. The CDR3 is CASSYNLWTSRETQYF. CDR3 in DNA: TGTGCCAGCAGTTACAACCTCTGGACTAGCCGCGAGACCCAGTACTTC.

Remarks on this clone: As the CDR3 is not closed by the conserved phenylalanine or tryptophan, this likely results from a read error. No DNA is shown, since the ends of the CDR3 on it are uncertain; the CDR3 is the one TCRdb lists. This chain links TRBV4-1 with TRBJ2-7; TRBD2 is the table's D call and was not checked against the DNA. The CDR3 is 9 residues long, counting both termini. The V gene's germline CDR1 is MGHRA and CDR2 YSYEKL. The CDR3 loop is CASSPSVRS.

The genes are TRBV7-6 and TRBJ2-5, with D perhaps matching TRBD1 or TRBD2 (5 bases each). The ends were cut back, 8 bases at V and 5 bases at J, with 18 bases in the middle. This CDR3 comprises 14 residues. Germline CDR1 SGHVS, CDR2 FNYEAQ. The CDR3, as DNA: TGTGCCAGCGGGCCGGGACCCCTAAGGGAGACCCAGTACTTC. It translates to CASGPGPLRETQYF.

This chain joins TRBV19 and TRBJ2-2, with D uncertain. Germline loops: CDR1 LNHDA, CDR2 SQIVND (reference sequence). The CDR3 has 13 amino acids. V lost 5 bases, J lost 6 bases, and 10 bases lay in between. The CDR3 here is CASSPQVAGELFF. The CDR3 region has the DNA TGTGCCAGTAGTCCCCAGGTAGCCGGGGAGCTGTTTTTT.

DNA of the CDR3: TGTGCCAGCAGTGACACCAGGGTCTACGAGCAGTACTTC. Translated, it gives CASSDTRVYEQYF. The chain carries TRBV6-1 and TRBJ2-7; D is perhaps TRBD1 (5 bases). The V end lost 3 bases, the J end lost 3 bases, and 9 bases lay between the germline ends. Germline CDR1 MNHNS, CDR2 SASEGT. CDR3 length equals 13 residues.